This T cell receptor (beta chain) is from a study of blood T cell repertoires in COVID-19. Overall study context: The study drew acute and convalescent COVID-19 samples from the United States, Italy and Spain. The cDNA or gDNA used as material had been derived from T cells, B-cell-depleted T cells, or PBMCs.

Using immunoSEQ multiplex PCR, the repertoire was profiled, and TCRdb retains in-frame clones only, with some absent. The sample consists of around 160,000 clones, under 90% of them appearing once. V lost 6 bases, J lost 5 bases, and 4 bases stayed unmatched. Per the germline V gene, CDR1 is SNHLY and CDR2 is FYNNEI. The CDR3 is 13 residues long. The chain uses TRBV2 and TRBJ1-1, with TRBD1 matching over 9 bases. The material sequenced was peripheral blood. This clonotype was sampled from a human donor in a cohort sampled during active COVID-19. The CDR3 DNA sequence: TGTGCCAGCAGGGGACAGGGAATAACTGAAGCTTTCTTT. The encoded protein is CASRGQGITEAFF.